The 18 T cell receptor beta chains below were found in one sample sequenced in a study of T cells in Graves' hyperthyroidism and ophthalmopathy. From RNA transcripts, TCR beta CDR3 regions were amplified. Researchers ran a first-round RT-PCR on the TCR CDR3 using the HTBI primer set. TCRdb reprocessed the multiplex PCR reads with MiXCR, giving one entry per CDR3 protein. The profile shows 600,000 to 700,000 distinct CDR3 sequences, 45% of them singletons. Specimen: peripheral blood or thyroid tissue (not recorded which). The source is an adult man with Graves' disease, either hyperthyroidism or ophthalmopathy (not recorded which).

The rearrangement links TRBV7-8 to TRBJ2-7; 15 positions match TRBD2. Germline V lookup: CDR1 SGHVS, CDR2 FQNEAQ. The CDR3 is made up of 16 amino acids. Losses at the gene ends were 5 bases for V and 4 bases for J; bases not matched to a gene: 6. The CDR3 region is CASSAGLAGGFYEQYF. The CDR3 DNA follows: TGTGCCAGCAGCGCGGGACTAGCGGGAGGATTTTACGAGCAGTACTTC.

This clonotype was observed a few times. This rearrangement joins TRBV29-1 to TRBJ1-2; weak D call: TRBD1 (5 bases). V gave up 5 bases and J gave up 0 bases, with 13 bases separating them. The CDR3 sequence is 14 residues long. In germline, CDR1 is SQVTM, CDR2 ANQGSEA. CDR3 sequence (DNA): TGCAGCGTTTGGGGGGACCCTGCTAACTATGGCTACACCTTC. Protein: CSVWGDPANYGYTF.

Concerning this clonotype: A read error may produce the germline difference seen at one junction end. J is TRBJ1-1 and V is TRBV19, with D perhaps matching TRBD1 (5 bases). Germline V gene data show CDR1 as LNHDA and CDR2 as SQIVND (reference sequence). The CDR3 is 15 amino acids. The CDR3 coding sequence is TGTGCCAGTAGTGACCTGGGACGGAGGAACACTGTAGCTTTCTTT. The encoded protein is CASSDLGRRNTVAFF. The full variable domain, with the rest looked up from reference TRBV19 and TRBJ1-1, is DGGITQSPKYLFRKEGQNVTLSCEQNLNHDAMYWYRQDPGQGLRLIYYSQIVNDFQKGDIAEGYSVSREKKESFPLTVTSAQKNPTAFYLCASSDLGRRNTVAFFGQGTRLTVV.

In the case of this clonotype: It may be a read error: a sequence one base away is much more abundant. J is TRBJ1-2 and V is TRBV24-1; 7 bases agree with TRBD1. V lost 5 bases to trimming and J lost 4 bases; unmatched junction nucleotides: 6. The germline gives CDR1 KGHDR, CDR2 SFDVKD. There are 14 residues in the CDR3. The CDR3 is CATSAGQTTYGYTF. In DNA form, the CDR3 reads TGTGCCACCAGTGCGGGACAGACCACCTATGGCTACACCTTC.

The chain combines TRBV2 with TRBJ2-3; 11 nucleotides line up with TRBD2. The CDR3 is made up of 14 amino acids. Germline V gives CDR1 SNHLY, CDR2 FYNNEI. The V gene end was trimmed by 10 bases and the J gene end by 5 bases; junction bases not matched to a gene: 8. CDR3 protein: CATRSGRAGDTQYF. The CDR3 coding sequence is TGTGCCACCCGTAGCGGGAGGGCCGGAGATACGCAGTATTTT.

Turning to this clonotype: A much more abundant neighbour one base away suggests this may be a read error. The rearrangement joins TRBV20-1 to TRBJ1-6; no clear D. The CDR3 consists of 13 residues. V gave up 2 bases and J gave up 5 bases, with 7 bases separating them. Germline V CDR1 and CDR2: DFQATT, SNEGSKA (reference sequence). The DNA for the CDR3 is TGCAGTGCTAGATACAGTGATAATTCACCCCTCCACTTT. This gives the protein CSARYSDNSPLHF.

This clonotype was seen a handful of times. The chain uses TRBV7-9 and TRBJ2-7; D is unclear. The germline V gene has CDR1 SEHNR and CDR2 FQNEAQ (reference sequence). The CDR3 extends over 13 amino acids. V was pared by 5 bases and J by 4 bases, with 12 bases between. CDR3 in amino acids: CASSPAPGYEQYF. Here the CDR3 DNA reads TGTGCCAGCAGCCCCGCCCCCGGATACGAGCAGTACTTC.

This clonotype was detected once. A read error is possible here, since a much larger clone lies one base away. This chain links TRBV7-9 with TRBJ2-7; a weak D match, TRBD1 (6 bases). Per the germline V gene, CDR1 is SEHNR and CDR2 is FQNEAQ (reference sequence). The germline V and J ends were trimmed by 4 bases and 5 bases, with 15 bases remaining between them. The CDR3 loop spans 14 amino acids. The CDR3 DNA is TGTGCCAGCAGCTCCCTGACAGGTTCGGACGAGCAGTACTTC. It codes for CASSSLTGSDEQYF.

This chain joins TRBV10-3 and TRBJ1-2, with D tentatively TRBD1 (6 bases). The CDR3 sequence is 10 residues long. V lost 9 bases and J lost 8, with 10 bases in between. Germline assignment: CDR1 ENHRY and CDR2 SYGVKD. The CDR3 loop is CAITGWGYTF. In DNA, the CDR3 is TGTGCCATTACAGGGTGGGGCTACACCTTC.

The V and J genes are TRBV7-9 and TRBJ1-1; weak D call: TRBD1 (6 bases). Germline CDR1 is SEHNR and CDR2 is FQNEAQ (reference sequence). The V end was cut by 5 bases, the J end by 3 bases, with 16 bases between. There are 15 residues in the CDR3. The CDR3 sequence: CASSPRGGVDTEAFF. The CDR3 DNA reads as TGTGCCAGCAGCCCGAGGGGGGGAGTGGACACTGAAGCTTTCTTT.

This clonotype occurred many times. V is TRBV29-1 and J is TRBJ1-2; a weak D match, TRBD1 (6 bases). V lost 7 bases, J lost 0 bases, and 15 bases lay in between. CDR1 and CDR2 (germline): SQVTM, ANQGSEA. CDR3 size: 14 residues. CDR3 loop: CSDSQGTSNYGYTF. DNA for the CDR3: TGCAGCGACTCCCAGGGGACTTCTAACTATGGCTACACCTTC.

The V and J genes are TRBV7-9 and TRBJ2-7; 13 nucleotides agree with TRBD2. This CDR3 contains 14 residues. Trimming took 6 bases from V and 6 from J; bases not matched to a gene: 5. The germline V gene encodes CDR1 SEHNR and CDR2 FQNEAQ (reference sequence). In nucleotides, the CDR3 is TGTGCCAGCAGTACCGGGACTAGCGGGGTCGAGCAGTACTTC. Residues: CASSTGTSGVEQYF.

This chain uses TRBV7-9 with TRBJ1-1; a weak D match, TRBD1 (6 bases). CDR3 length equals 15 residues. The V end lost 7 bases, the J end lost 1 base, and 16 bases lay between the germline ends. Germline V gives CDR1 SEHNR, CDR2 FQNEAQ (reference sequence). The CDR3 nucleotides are TGTGCCAGCAATCCAACGGGACACCAGAACACTGAAGCTTTCTTT. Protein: CASNPTGHQNTEAFF.

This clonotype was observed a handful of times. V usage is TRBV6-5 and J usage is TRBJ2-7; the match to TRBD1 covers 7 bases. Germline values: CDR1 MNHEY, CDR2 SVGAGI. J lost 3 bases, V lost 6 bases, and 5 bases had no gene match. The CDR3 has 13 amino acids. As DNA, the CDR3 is TGTGCCAGCAGGAAATCAGGGGGCTACGAGCAGTACTTC. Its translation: CASRKSGGYEQYF.

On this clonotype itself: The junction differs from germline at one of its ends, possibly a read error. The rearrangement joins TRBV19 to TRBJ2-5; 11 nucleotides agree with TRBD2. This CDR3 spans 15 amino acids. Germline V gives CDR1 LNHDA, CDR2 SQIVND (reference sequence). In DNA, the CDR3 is TGTGCCAGTAGTCCCGGGACTAGCGGTCAAGAGATCCAGTACTTC. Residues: CASSPGTSGQEIQYF.

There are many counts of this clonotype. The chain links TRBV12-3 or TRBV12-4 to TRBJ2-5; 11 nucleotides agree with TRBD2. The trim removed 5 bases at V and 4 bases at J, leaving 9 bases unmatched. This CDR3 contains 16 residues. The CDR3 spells CASSDTSGGPPETQYF. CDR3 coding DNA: TGTGCCAGCAGTGATACTAGCGGGGGCCCTCCAGAGACCCAGTACTTC.

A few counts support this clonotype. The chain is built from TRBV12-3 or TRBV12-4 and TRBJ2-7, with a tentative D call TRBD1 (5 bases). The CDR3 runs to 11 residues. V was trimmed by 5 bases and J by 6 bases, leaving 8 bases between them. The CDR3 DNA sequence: TGTGCCAGCAGTAGGGGCAGCGAGCAGTACTTC. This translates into CASSRGSEQYF.

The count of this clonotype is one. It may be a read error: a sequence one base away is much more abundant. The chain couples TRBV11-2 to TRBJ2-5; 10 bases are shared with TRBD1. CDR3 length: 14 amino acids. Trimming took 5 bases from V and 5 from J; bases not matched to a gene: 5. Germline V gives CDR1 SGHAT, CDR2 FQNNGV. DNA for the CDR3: TGTGCCAGCAGCCAGACAGGGGGCGTGGAGACCCAGTACTTC. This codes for CASSQTGGVETQYF.